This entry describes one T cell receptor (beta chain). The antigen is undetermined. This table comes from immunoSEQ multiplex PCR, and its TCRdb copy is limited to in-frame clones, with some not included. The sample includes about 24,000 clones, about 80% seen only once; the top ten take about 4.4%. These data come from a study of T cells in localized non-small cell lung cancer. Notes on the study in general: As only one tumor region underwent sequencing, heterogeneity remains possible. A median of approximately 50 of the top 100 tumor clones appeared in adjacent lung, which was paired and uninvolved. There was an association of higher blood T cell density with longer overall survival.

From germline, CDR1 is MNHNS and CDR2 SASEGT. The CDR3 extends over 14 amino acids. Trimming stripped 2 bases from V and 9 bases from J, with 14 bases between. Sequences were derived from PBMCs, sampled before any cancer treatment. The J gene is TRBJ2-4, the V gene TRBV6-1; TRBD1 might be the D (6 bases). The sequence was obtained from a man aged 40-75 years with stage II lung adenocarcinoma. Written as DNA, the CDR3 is TGTGCCAGCAGTGAAAATACAGGGATGGTCATTCAGTACTTC. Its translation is CASSENTGMVIQYF.